The 16 T cell receptor beta chains given below trace back to one sample, sequenced in a study of T cells in localized non-small cell lung cancer. Generated by immunoSEQ multiplex PCR, the TCRdb table keeps only in-frame clones and is missing some. In the table there are about 9,000 clones, 90% to 95% of which are singletons. The input for sequencing was peripheral blood, taken before any cancer treatment. All receptors come from a woman between 40 and 69 years old with stage I squamous cell lung carcinoma.

This chain joins TRBV2 and TRBJ1-4, with D unclear. V dropped 7 bases and J dropped 7 bases, with 13 bases sitting between them. Germline CDR1 is SNHLY and CDR2 is FYNNEI. This CDR3 contains 13 residues. CDR3: CASTGREGEKLFF. The CDR3 region has the DNA TGTGCCAGCACGGGAAGGGAAGGTGAAAAACTGTTTTTT.

The chain joins TRBV29-1 to TRBJ1-4, with D hard to call. The V end was cut by 7 bases, the J end by 4 bases, with 13 bases between. The germline V gene has CDR1 SQVTM and CDR2 ANQGSEA. The CDR3 is 13 amino acids. The CDR3 spells CSARLGGNEKLFF. CDR3 nucleotide sequence: TGCAGCGCCCGGCTTGGAGGTAATGAAAAACTGTTTTTT.

The chain recombines TRBV5-1 with TRBJ2-1; a weak D match, TRBD1 (6 bases). The V and J ends lost 0 bases and 9 bases respectively, with 7 bases between them. CDR1 and CDR2 (germline): SGHRS, YFSETQ. The CDR3 spans 12 residues. CDR3 bases: TGCGCCAGCAGCTTGGCCAGGGGTGAGCAGTTCTTC. It encodes CASSLARGEQFF.

The chain couples TRBV21-1 to TRBJ1-2. TRBV21-1 is given as a pseudogene. The CDR3 has 15 residues. The CDR3 coding sequence is TGTGCCCACTTCGGGACCCGGGTCCTTCACTATGGCTACACCTTC. Translated, it gives CAHFGTRVLHYGYTF.

This clone has a handful of counts. The chain links TRBV5-1 to TRBJ1-4; D perhaps matches TRBD1 (5 bases). Trimming left V 5 bases short and J 3 bases short, with 17 bases between. CDR3 length: 16 amino acids. CDR1 is SGHRS and CDR2 is YFSETQ in the germline V gene. The CDR3 DNA follows: TGCGCCAGCAGTTCAAACCCCGGGACTTCTAATGAAAAACTGTTTTTT. It yields the protein CASSSNPGTSNEKLFF. Combining the CDR3 with reference TRBV5-1 and TRBJ1-4 gives the whole variable domain KAGVTQTPRYLIKTRGQQVTLSCSPISGHRSVSWYQQTPGQGLQFLFEYFSETQRNKGNFPGRFSGRQFSNSRSEMNVSTLELGDSALYLCASSSNPGTSNEKLFFGSGTQLSVL.

The rearrangement links TRBV7-9 to TRBJ1-2; no reliable D call. V lost 1 base and J 6 bases, leaving 15 bases between the germline ends. CDR1 is SEHNR and CDR2 is FQNEAQ in the germline V gene (reference sequence). The CDR3 length is 15 residues. The CDR3: CASSLGSVWADGYTF. In nucleotides, the CDR3 is TGTGCCAGCAGCTTAGGCTCCGTTTGGGCGGATGGCTACACCTTC.

The V call is TRBV4-2, the J call TRBJ1-2; D is undetermined. The V end lost 0 bases, the J end lost 2 bases, and 10 bases lay between the germline ends. Germline CDR1 and CDR2: LGHNA and YNFKEQ. This CDR3 contains 15 residues. Here the CDR3 reads CASSQDLGQNYGYTF. CDR3 coding DNA: TGTGCCAGCAGCCAAGATCTTGGCCAGAACTATGGCTACACCTTC.

The chain uses TRBV19 and TRBJ1-1; possibly TRBD1 for D (5 bases). The length of the CDR3 is 12 residues. From germline, CDR1 is LNHDA and CDR2 SQIVND (reference sequence). V lost 5 bases and J lost 3, with 7 bases in between. As DNA, the CDR3 is TGTGCCAGTAGTGCGGGGGACACTGAAGCTTTCTTT. It translates to CASSAGDTEAFF.

CDR3 loop: CAWSADRGGSNQPQHF. In nucleotides, the CDR3 is TGTGCCTGGAGTGCCGACAGGGGGGGGAGCAATCAGCCCCAGCATTTT. This chain joins TRBV30 and TRBJ1-5; the match to TRBD1 covers 9 bases. The V gene's germline CDR1 is GTSNPN and CDR2 SVGIG (reference sequence). The CDR3 has 16 residues. Trimming cost V 1 base and J 1 base; bases outside gene matches: 5.

The V gene is TRBV6-5, the J gene TRBJ2-7; 8 nucleotides line up with TRBD1. The V segment lost 5 bases and the J segment 3 bases; nucleotides outside the gene matches: 3. The CDR3 length is 13 residues. Germline CDR1 reads MNHEY; CDR2 reads SVGAGI. The CDR3 DNA reads as TGTGCCAGCAGTCCGGGACAGGACTACGAGCAGTACTTC. Its translation: CASSPGQDYEQYF.

The chain links TRBV19 to TRBJ1-2; D is unclear. Germline V gene data show CDR1 as LNHDA and CDR2 as SQIVND (reference sequence). The length of the CDR3 is 15 residues. Trimming stripped 5 bases from V and 2 bases from J, with 15 bases between. Here the CDR3 reads CASSWRTGGNYGYTF. In nucleotides, the CDR3 is TGTGCCAGTAGTTGGCGGACGGGCGGCAACTATGGCTACACCTTC.

The chain employs TRBV4-2 and TRBJ2-3; 8 bases line up with TRBD2. The CDR3 consists of 16 residues. The trim removed 4 bases at V and 4 bases at J, leaving 10 bases unmatched. Germline V gene lookup returns CDR1 LGHNA and CDR2 YNFKEQ. CDR3 protein: CASSPSGGGGSDTQYF. The CDR3 region has the DNA TGTGCCAGCAGCCCCAGCGGTGGCGGGGGGTCAGATACGCAGTATTTT.

The chain uses TRBV7-9 and TRBJ2-1, with D perhaps matching TRBD1 or TRBD2 (5 bases each). Looked up from germline, CDR1 is SEHNR and CDR2 is FQNEAQ (reference sequence). This CDR3 is 16 amino acids long. Trimming took 5 bases from V and 0 from J, leaving 14 bases between them. The CDR3 DNA follows: TGTGCCAGCAGCAGTGAGGGGCCGAGCTCCTACAATGAGCAGTTCTTC. It specifies CASSSEGPSSYNEQFF.

The chain combines TRBV19 with TRBJ2-4; possible D gene TRBD1, 6 bases. CDR3 size: 13 residues. Looked up from germline, CDR1 is LNHDA and CDR2 is SQIVND (reference sequence). Trimming removed 6 bases from V and 7 bases from J, with 13 bases in between. CDR3 residues: CASRPAGVNIQYF. CDR3 bases: TGTGCCAGTAGGCCGGCAGGGGTTAACATTCAGTACTTC.

The rearrangement joins TRBV11-2 to TRBJ1-1; the D is unclear. Germline values: CDR1 SGHAT, CDR2 FQNNGV. The CDR3 has 11 amino acids. With 5 bases removed from V and 5 bases from J, the gap between germline ends came to 6 bases. The CDR3 loop is CASSRGTEAFF. CDR3 nucleotides: TGTGCCAGCAGCCGAGGGACTGAAGCTTTCTTT. Filled out from reference TRBV11-2 and TRBJ1-1, the complete variable domain reads EAGVAQSPRYKIIEKRQSVAFWCNPISGHATLYWYQQILGQGPKLLIQFQNNGVVDDSQLPKDRFSAERLKGVDSTLKIQPAKLEDSAVYLCASSRGTEAFFGQGTRLTVV.

This clone was counted once. The rearrangement joins TRBV28 to TRBJ1-3, with 8 nucleotides matching TRBD1. The CDR3 extends over 14 amino acids. Germline CDR1 MDHEN, CDR2 SYDVKM. V trimming: 5 bases; J trimming: 4 bases; junction bases outside the gene matches: 4. Here the CDR3 DNA reads TGTGCCAGCAGTCCCAGGGGGCTCGGAAACACCATATATTTT. Its translation is CASSPRGLGNTIYF.